The 8 T cell receptor beta chains in this list originate from one sample, sequenced in a study of memory CD4+ T cells and cytomegalovirus serostatus. Sequencing used immunoSEQ multiplex PCR; TCRdb keeps in-frame clones, though not all of them. The data hold roughly 50,000 clones, with less than 85% observed a single time. Single viable CD3+CD4+CD8-CD45RO+ cells were sorted as the memory CD4+ T cells. The sequencing sample was made of memory CD4+ T cells from blood. All receptors come from an adult in good health and CMV-seronegative. Some clones in this sample may be carry-over from other donors' samples.

The sample holds one count of this clone. The J gene is TRBJ2-1, the V gene TRBV9; 8 nucleotides agree with TRBD2. V dropped 4 bases and J dropped 7; count of bases not matched to a gene: 13. Germline V gene sequence: CDR1 SGDLS, CDR2 YYNGEE. The CDR3 consists of 16 residues. The CDR3 loop is CASSPHPAGGRNEQFF. CDR3 DNA: TGTGCCAGCAGCCCACATCCGGCGGGAGGAAGGAATGAGCAGTTCTTC.

This clone was seen a handful of times. The chain uses TRBV6-6 and TRBJ1-2; perhaps TRBD1 as D (6 bases). Germline V gene lookup returns CDR1 MNHNY and CDR2 SVGAGI (reference sequence). There are 13 residues in the CDR3. V shed 9 bases and J shed 3 bases, with 14 bases lying between them. The DNA for the CDR3 is TGTGCCAGGTCTACAGGGCATGACTATGGCTACACCTTC. This codes for CARSTGHDYGYTF.

This sequence joins TRBV7-2 and TRBJ1-2; 7 positions match TRBD1. The V gene end was trimmed by 5 bases and the J gene end by 6 bases; junction bases not matched to a gene: 6. This CDR3 contains 13 residues. Germline V gene data show CDR1 as SGHTA and CDR2 as FQGNSA. Here the CDR3 reads CASSPGGSDGYTF. The CDR3 nucleotides are TGTGCCAGCAGCCCAGGGGGATCGGATGGCTACACCTTC. The full variable domain, rest sourced from reference TRBV7-2 and TRBJ1-2, is GAGVSQSPSNKVTEKGKDVELRCDPISGHTALYWYRQSLGQGLEFLIYFQGNSAPDKSGLPSDRFSAERTGGSVSTLTIQRTQQEDSAVYLCASSPGGSDGYTFGSGTRLTVV.

The chain has TRBV6-5 and TRBJ1-3; 7 bases align to TRBD1. This CDR3 has 14 residues. CDR1 and CDR2 from the germline V gene are MNHEY and SVGAGI. Trimming took 7 bases from V and 0 from J; bases not matched to a gene: 3. In DNA form, the CDR3 reads TGTGCCAGCATCCGGGACAGCTCTGGAAACACCATATATTTT. Protein product: CASIRDSSGNTIYF.

This chain joins TRBV20-1 and TRBJ1-1; D call uncertain. The CDR3 extends over 11 amino acids. Looked up from germline, CDR1 is DFQATT and CDR2 is SNEGSKA (reference sequence). V shed 5 bases and J shed 1 base, with 5 bases lying between them. The CDR3 loop reads CSAWENTEAFF. CDR3 nucleotides: TGCAGTGCTTGGGAGAACACTGAAGCTTTCTTT.

The chain has TRBV5-6 and TRBJ2-6, with D maybe TRBD1 (5 bases). The CDR3 is made up of 16 amino acids. Germline lookup yields CDR1 SGHDT and CDR2 YYEEEE. V was clipped by 4 bases and J by 5 bases, with 16 bases between them. The CDR3 DNA sequence: TGTGCCAGCAGCCCTTATGACAGCCCTAGGGCCAACGTCCTGACTTTC. It yields the protein CASSPYDSPRANVLTF.

The chain uses TRBV2 and TRBJ2-3; the D gene is possibly TRBD2 (5 bases). This CDR3 contains 13 residues. V lost 7 bases and J lost 6, with 14 bases in between. Germline values: CDR1 SNHLY, CDR2 FYNNEI. The CDR3 region has the DNA TGTGCCAGCAACCCGGGGATGCGGGATACGCAGTATTTT. Encoded protein: CASNPGMRDTQYF.

A few counts support this clone. J is TRBJ1-1 and V is TRBV2, with unresolved D. Germline V CDR1 and CDR2: SNHLY, FYNNEI. The CDR3 length is 13 residues. V was shortened by 4 bases and J by 1 base, with 7 bases between the two germline ends. CDR3 sequence: CASSADRNTEAFF. Written as DNA, the CDR3 is TGTGCCAGCAGTGCGGACCGGAACACTGAAGCTTTCTTT. Filled out from reference TRBV2 and TRBJ1-1, the complete variable domain reads EPEVTQTPSHQVTQMGQEVILRCVPISNHLYFYWYRQILGQKVEFLVSFYNNEISEKSEIFDDQFSVERPDGSNFTLKIRSTKLEDSAMYFCASSADRNTEAFFGQGTRLTVV.